This is a list of T cell receptor beta chains from one sample in a study of T cell responses to AZD1222 COVID-19 vaccine. Some clones are missing from TCRdb's copy, which holds only in-frame ones; the method was immunoSEQ multiplex PCR. The sample has 130,000 to 150,000 clones, 88% seen once. The sample here was peripheral blood, taken on day 0 of AZD1222 vaccination. The receptors here all came from an adult in good health. Both conserved end residues are part of each CDR3. A D gene is named only where the DNA matches it firmly. The size of a clone is reported for some rows only, either as once, few or many, or as a class for expanded clones.

J,size,V,D,DNA,CDR3
TRBJ2-2,-,TRBV7-9,TRBD1,TGTGCCAGCAGCTTACGGACAGGGGGCCCGAACACCGGGGAGCTGTTTTTT,CASSLRTGGPNTGELFF
TRBJ2-3,-,TRBV7-2,-,TGTGCCAGCAGCCCTAGCTACACAGATACGCAGTATTTT,CASSPSYTDTQYF
TRBJ1-1,-,TRBV18,-,TGTGCCAGCTCGCCGGGGACTGGGTACACTGAAGCTTTCTTT,CASSPGTGYTEAFF
TRBJ1-6,-,TRBV28,TRBD1,TGTGCCAGCAGTACACAGGGGTTCACTTCACCCCTCCACTTT,CASSTQGFTSPLHF
TRBJ2-7,few,TRBV19,-,TGTGCCAGTAGTTTCGGGGTCACCTACGAGCAGTACTTC,CASSFGVTYEQYF
TRBJ1-1,once,TRBV6-5,-,TGTGCCAGCAGTTACTCGTGGAAGAACACTGAAGCTTTCTTT,CASSYSWKNTEAFF
TRBJ1-5,-,TRBV19,-,TGTGCCAGTAGCACGGGTTTGATTCAGCCCCAGCATTTT,CASSTGLIQPQHF
TRBJ2-5,-,TRBV20-1,-,TGCAGTGCCGCCCAAGAGGAGACCCAGTACTTC,CSAAQEETQYF
TRBJ2-7,-,TRBV14,TRBD1,TGTGCCAGCAGCATCCGCCCCGGGACAGCCTTCTCCTACGAGCAGTACTTC,CASSIRPGTAFSYEQYF
TRBJ1-2,-,TRBV7-2,-,TGTGCCAGCAGCTTAGCGACAGACTATGGCTACACCTTC,CASSLATDYGYTF
TRBJ2-7,-,TRBV24-1,-,TGTGCCACCAGCCACCCAAAAACAGGGACCGAGCAGTACTTC,CATSHPKTGTEQYF
TRBJ2-6,few,TRBV5-4,TRBD2,TGTGCCAGCAGCTCGGGGGGAGCTGGGGCCAACGTCCTGACTTTC,CASSSGGAGANVLTF
TRBJ1-5,few,TRBV25-1,-,TGTGCCAGCAGTGAATGGGCCGAGAATCAGCCCCAGCATTTT,CASSEWAENQPQHF
TRBJ1-1,-,TRBV3-1/TRBV3-2,-,TGTGCCAGCAGCCAAGTCGGACGGAAACCTGAAGCTTTCTTT,CASSQVGRKPEAFF
TRBJ2-1,-,TRBV4-1,-,TGCGCCAGCAGCCAAGAGATGGGACAAACCTACAATGAGCAGTTCTTC,CASSQEMGQTYNEQFF
TRBJ2-3,once,TRBV7-3,TRBD2,TGTGCCAGCAGCTTATGGGTTAGCGGGGGGGCTAGCACAGATACGCAGTATTTT,CASSLWVSGGASTDTQYF
TRBJ1-4,-,TRBV6-5,-,TGTGCCAGCAGTTACCGGAGATATTCAACTAATGAAAAACTGTTTTTT,CASSYRRYSTNEKLFF
TRBJ1-1,-,TRBV3-1/TRBV3-2,-,TGTGCCAGCAGCCAAACGCGCGGGACGGCAATGAACACTGAAGCTTTCTTT,CASSQTRGTAMNTEAFF
TRBJ2-7,-,TRBV28,TRBD2,TGTGCCAGCAGTTTGGATGCTAGCGGGGCCTACGAGCAGTACTTC,CASSLDASGAYEQYF
TRBJ1-6,-,TRBV7-2,-,TGTGCCAGCAGCCAGGTCCTTATTAATTCACCCCTCCACTTT,CASSQVLINSPLHF
TRBJ1-2,-,TRBV4-2,TRBD1,TGTGCCAGCAGCCAAGAGGGTAGTGACAGGGGGAATGGCTACACCTTC,CASSQEGSDRGNGYTF
TRBJ2-1,-,TRBV11-3,-,TGTGCCAGCAGCTTAGATCGCGGGCATCAGACCTACAATGAGCAGTTCTTC,CASSLDRGHQTYNEQFF
TRBJ2-5,once,TRBV6-5,TRBD1,TGTGCCAGCAGTTACCCACTTGGACAGGGCCCTGGGACCCAGTACTTC,CASSYPLGQGPGTQYF
TRBJ2-3,-,TRBV30,-,TGTGCCTGGGCAGCATTCCATAGCACAGATACGCAGTATTTT,CAWAAFHSTDTQYF
TRBJ1-2,-,TRBV18,-,TGTGCCAGCTCACCAGGGGCGGACAAGGCTGGTGGCTACACCTTC,CASSPGADKAGGYTF
TRBJ1-1,-,TRBV7-9,-,TGTGCCAGCAGCAGAATGGGGGGGCCCACTGAAGCTTTCTTT,CASSRMGGPTEAFF
TRBJ2-7,once,TRBV7-7,TRBD1,TGTGCCAGCAGCCCCAGCGGGACAGGGGGCGCAGAGCAGTACTTC,CASSPSGTGGAEQYF